This T cell receptor beta chain was profiled in a study of shared clonotypes between healthy human individuals. The CDR3 has 14 residues. With 4 bases clipped from V and 4 bases from J, the junction kept 6 bases outside the gene matches. Per the germline V gene, CDR1 is SGDLS and CDR2 is YYNGEE. The method was immunoSEQ multiplex PCR; TCRdb's version includes in-frame clones alone and lacks a portion of them. The sample has around 560,000 clones, 85% to 95% seen once. CD45RO-negative, CCR7-positively selected cells formed the naive CD8 fraction, excluding terminally differentiated effector memory CD45RA+ cells.

This receptor was taken from a woman younger than 45 in good health. Sequencing used naive CD8+ T cells sorted from blood. This chain joins TRBV9 and TRBJ2-5; TRBD2 matches 8 bases. The CDR3 here is CASSSGGRGETQYF. The CDR3 DNA reads TGTGCCAGCAGCTCGGGAGGGAGGGGAGAGACCCAGTACTTC.